Below, 15 T cell receptor beta chains from the same sample are listed, as sequenced in a study of cytomegalovirus exposure and HLA in healthy donors. With 60 Vbeta and 13 Jbeta primers, the PCR was carried out. The method was immunoSEQ multiplex PCR; TCRdb's version includes in-frame clones alone and lacks a portion of them. The profile shows 150,000 to 250,000 clones, 70% to 85% of them singletons. The sample taken for sequencing was PBMCs. The receptors shown here come from a woman in her twenties or thirties in good health and CMV-seropositive.

The gene calls are TRBV5-1 and TRBJ1-1; unclear D gene. CDR1 is SGHRS, CDR2 YFSETQ, per germline. The V end was cut by 0 bases, the J end by 1 base, with 7 bases between. The CDR3 length is 14 residues. The CDR3 loop reads CASSLAPPNTEAFF. The DNA for the CDR3 is TGCGCCAGCAGCTTGGCCCCTCCGAACACTGAAGCTTTCTTT. Supplemented by reference TRBV5-1 and TRBJ1-1, the full variable domain reads KAGVTQTPRYLIKTRGQQVTLSCSPISGHRSVSWYQQTPGQGLQFLFEYFSETQRNKGNFPGRFSGRQFSNSRSEMNVSTLELGDSALYLCASSLAPPNTEAFFGQGTRLTVV.

The rearrangement links TRBV7-2 to TRBJ2-2, with TRBD2 identical over 8 bases. The germline V gene encodes CDR1 SGHTA and CDR2 FQGNSA. V shed 1 base, J shed 5 bases, and the junction held 3 bases outside the gene matches. The CDR3 loop spans 15 amino acids. The CDR3 nucleotides are TGTGCCAGCAGCTTAGTCGGGAGGGTGACCGGGGAGCTGTTTTTT. Translating it yields CASSLVGRVTGELFF.

V gene TRBV5-4 combines with J gene TRBJ2-1; tentatively, D is TRBD1 (5 bases). The CDR3 totals 13 residues. V was clipped by 2 bases and J by 4 bases, with 7 bases between them. Germline V gives CDR1 SGHNT, CDR2 YYREEE (reference sequence). This CDR3 reads CASSFDRYNEQFF. Written as DNA, the CDR3 is TGTGCCAGCAGCTTTGACAGATACAATGAGCAGTTCTTC.

V gene TRBV7-2 combines with J gene TRBJ2-6; D is ambiguous. Germline-derived CDR1 and CDR2 are SGHTA and FQGNSA. The CDR3 extends over 13 amino acids. V was shortened by 5 bases and J by 4 bases, with 6 bases between the two germline ends. The CDR3 DNA reads TGTGCCAGCAGCCCCCTGGGGGCCAACGTCCTGACTTTC. As protein: CASSPLGANVLTF.

This clone was seen more than once but under ten times. The chain carries TRBV5-8 and TRBJ2-1; TRBD1 might be the D (5 bases). In germline, CDR1 is SGHTS, CDR2 YDEGEE. V shed 6 bases and J shed 7 bases, with 20 bases lying between them. The CDR3 has 15 amino acids. The CDR3 DNA follows: TGTGCCAGCATCAATCAATTTCAGGGTGGGAATGAGCAGTTCTTC. This gives the protein CASINQFQGGNEQFF.

Notes on this clone: Its ends do not fully match the called genes, so a read error is possible. The chain is built from TRBV27 and TRBJ2-2, with 7 bases aligning to TRBD1. This CDR3 region has 15 residues. Germline CDR1 is MNHEY and CDR2 is SMNVEV (reference sequence). The CDR3 loop reads CASSFMDRNTRELFF. The CDR3 bases are TGTGCCAGCAGTTTTATGGACAGGAACACCAGGGAGCTGTTTTTT.

The chain couples TRBV5-4 to TRBJ2-2, with a weak D call TRBD1 (5 bases). V was trimmed by 2 bases and J by 7 bases, leaving 9 bases between them. This CDR3 has 13 residues. Germline V lookup: CDR1 SGHNT, CDR2 YYREEE (reference sequence). CDR3 residues: CASSLRGDGELFF. CDR3 in DNA: TGTGCCAGCAGCTTAAGGGGCGACGGGGAGCTGTTTTTT.

Of note for this clone: Other DNA sequences in the same sample also yield this CDR3. The rearrangement links TRBV10-2 to TRBJ2-7; 11 bases line up with TRBD2. CDR3 length: 16 residues. V trimming: 4 bases; J trimming: 2 bases; junction bases outside the gene matches: 7. The germline V gene has CDR1 WSHSY and CDR2 SAAADI. The CDR3 loop is CASSVSETSGTYEQYF. The DNA of the CDR3 is TGCGCCAGCAGTGTTTCCGAGACTAGCGGGACCTACGAGCAGTACTTC.

The genes are TRBV7-9 and TRBJ2-2, with 7 positions matching TRBD2. The CDR3 consists of 18 residues. Germline CDR1 reads SEHNR; CDR2 reads FQNEAQ (reference sequence). Trimming cost V 4 bases and J 3 bases; bases outside gene matches: 14. The CDR3 reads CASSYPLAGDRDTGELFF. The CDR3 region has the DNA TGTGCCAGCAGCTACCCCTTGGCGGGGGACCGGGACACCGGGGAGCTGTTTTTT. Drawing the rest from reference TRBV7-9 and TRBJ2-2, the complete variable domain is DTGVSQNPRHKITKRGQNVTFRCDPISEHNRLYWYRQTLGQGPEFLTYFQNEAQLEKSRLLSDRFSAERPKGSFSTLEIQRTEQGDSAMYLCASSYPLAGDRDTGELFFGEGSRLTVL.

The chain uses TRBV5-1 and TRBJ2-5, with 7 bases fitting TRBD1. The V segment lost 5 bases and the J segment 7 bases; nucleotides outside the gene matches: 11. This CDR3 is 14 amino acids long. Germline V gene data show CDR1 as SGHRS and CDR2 as YFSETQ. As DNA, the CDR3 is TGCGCCAGCAGTCCTCCGGGACAGAGGGCGACCCAGTACTTC. Protein sequence: CASSPPGQRATQYF.

The chain is built from TRBV11-2 and TRBJ2-5; 11 bases map to TRBD2. Losses at the gene ends were 7 bases for V and 5 bases for J; bases not matched to a gene: 18. Germline lookup yields CDR1 SGHAT and CDR2 FQNNGV. This CDR3 is built from 18 residues. The DNA for the CDR3 is TGTGCCAGCACTTTTAGTCCCATAGCGGGGGGGGCCTTCGAGACCCAGTACTTC. Amino acids: CASTFSPIAGGAFETQYF. The variable domain in full, with the rest retrieved from reference TRBV11-2 and TRBJ2-5, is EAGVAQSPRYKIIEKRQSVAFWCNPISGHATLYWYQQILGQGPKLLIQFQNNGVVDDSQLPKDRFSAERLKGVDSTLKIQPAKLEDSAVYLCASTFSPIAGGAFETQYFGPGTRLLVL.

The CDR3 here is CASSGGDSWQGDTQYF. The CDR3, as DNA: TGCGCCAGCAGCGGGGGGGACTCATGGCAGGGAGATACGCAGTATTTT. The genes are TRBV5-1 and TRBJ2-3; 7 bases are a match to TRBD2. The V segment lost 4 bases and the J segment 5 bases; nucleotides outside the gene matches: 13. CDR1 is SGHRS and CDR2 is YFSETQ in the germline V gene. CDR3 length: 16 residues.

The rearrangement joins TRBV5-4 to TRBJ2-3; the match to TRBD2 covers 9 bases. J gave up 5 bases and V 3 bases, and 10 bases lay outside the gene matches. The CDR3 sequence is 16 residues long. CDR1 is SGHNT, CDR2 YYREEE, per germline (reference sequence). CDR3 sequence: CASSSLTGGRGDTQYF. CDR3 nucleotide sequence: TGTGCCAGCAGCTCGCTAACGGGCGGGAGGGGAGATACGCAGTATTTT.

V is TRBV4-1 and J is TRBJ1-2; 7 nucleotides agree with TRBD1. V was pared by 4 bases and J by 0 bases, with 5 bases of the junction left unmatched. The length of the CDR3 is 15 residues. CDR1 is MGHRA and CDR2 is YSYEKL in the germline V gene. This CDR3 reads CASSPRTGTNYGYTF. CDR3 coding DNA: TGCGCCAGCAGCCCTAGGACAGGAACTAACTATGGCTACACCTTC.

The chain carries TRBV4-2 and TRBJ2-7; 10 positions agree with TRBD2. Germline V gene lookup returns CDR1 LGHNA and CDR2 YNFKEQ. This CDR3 has 15 amino acids. J was trimmed by 4 bases and V by 0 bases; bases with no gene match: 3. The CDR3 sequence is CASSQDLAGEYEQYF. In DNA form, the CDR3 reads TGTGCCAGCAGCCAAGATCTAGCGGGAGAGTACGAGCAGTACTTC.